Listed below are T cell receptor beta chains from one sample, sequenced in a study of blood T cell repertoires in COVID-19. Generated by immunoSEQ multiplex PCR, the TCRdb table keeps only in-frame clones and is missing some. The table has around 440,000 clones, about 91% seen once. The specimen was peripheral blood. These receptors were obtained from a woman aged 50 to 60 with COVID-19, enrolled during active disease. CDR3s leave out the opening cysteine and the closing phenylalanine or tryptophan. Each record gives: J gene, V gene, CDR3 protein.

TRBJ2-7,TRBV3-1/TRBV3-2,ASSQDWQTYEQY
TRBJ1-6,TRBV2,ASTFRRPLH
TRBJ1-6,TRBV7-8,ASSLAFRDSSPLH
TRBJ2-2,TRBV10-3,AIRDRLNTGELF
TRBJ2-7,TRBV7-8,ASSLLQGRPYEQY
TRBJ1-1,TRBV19,ASKRPNTEAF
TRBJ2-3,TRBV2,ASRGGGYTQY
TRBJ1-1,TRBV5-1,ASSQSGGAGTEAF
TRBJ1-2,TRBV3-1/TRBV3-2,ASSRGRGYT
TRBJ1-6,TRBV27,ASSLYQNSPLH
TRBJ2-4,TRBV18,ASSPRSAGVRIQY
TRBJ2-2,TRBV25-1,ASSDSGVRGELF
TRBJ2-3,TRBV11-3,ASSFAGTKLSTDTQY
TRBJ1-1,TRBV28,ASRIQGEAF
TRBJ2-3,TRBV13,ASSSDRGLQDTQY
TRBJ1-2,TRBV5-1,ASSPVGANYGYT
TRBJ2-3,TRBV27,ASSTTSASTDTQY
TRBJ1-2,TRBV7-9,ASSLWGQGARNGYT
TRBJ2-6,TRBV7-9,ASSPRGRGANVLT
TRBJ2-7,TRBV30,AWSVETYEQY
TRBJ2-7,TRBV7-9,ASSSDRGEQY
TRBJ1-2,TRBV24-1,ATSDSRTGWGYT
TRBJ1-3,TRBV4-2,ASSHTAPASGNTIY
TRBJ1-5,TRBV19,ASSTGTEYQPQH
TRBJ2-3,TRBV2,ATRDSHKTQPSYTQY
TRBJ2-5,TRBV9,ASSPGTRQGRETQY
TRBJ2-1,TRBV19,ASRPTVASYNEQF
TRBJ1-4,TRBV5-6,ASSLYGPDTNEKLF
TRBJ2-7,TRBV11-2,ASSYDSGEQY
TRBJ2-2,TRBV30,AWRDSSSGGYRGELF
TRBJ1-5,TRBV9,ASSVGLSNQPQH